This TCR beta chain was observed in a study of T cell responses to AZD1222 COVID-19 vaccine. About this clone itself: Its antigen is unknown.

V dropped 4 bases and J dropped 0 bases, with 16 bases sitting between them. The length of the CDR3 is 17 residues. CDR1 is SGHAT, CDR2 FQNNGV, per germline. Libraries were prepared by immunoSEQ multiplex PCR; TCRdb keeps only in-frame clonotypes and omits some of them. This sample has 70,000 to 95,000 clones; roughly 90% occur once, and the top ten carry 6.9%. Study-wide results and caveats: Every sample of the repertoires postdated the peak T cell response. Two doses of AZD1222 preceded a rise in Spike-specific TCR breadth and depth. Targets within unmutated variant regions were reportedly found for nearly half of spike-specific TCRs. White British ancestry dominated among donors, who included more females, and clonal diversity was possibly underestimated.

The clonotype was recovered from an adult who received the AZD1222 COVID-19 vaccine. The source material was peripheral blood, sampled 28 days after the second AZD1222 dose. The V call is TRBV11-2, the J call TRBJ1-3; a weak D match, TRBD1 (6 bases). This CDR3 reads CASSWRRGGGSGNTIYF. CDR3 DNA sequence: TGTGCCAGCAGCTGGCGGAGGGGAGGGGGCTCTGGAAACACCATATATTTT.